This TCR beta chain was profiled in a study of response to subunit inactivated influenza vaccine. General study points: The authors proposed limited new T cell recruitment per seasonal influenza vaccination.

TCRdb passed the RT-PCR reads through MiXCR, listing each CDR3 protein once. The top ten hold approximately 12% of the sample, which has a few hundred thousand distinct CDR3 sequences, approximately 10% seen once. Regarding this clonotype: Antigen unknown.

The length of the CDR3 is 15 residues. With 2 bases clipped from V and 6 bases from J, the junction kept 6 bases outside the gene matches. The germline CDR1 and CDR2 sequences are LNHNV and YYDKDF (reference sequence). This specimen was PBMCs from blood, taken 35 to 45 days after vaccination. The rearrangement uses TRBV15 and TRBJ1-1; 10 bases fit TRBD1. The receptor was derived from a man aged 45-60 years who received an inactivated influenza vaccine. This CDR3 reads CATSRPDRGPPEAFF. CDR3 nucleotide sequence: TGTGCCACCAGCAGACCCGACAGGGGGCCGCCTGAAGCTTTCTTT.